This T cell receptor beta chain came from a study of cytomegalovirus exposure and HLA in healthy donors. Study background: Unique TCRs from HLA-typed donors, 80 million to 90 million of them, were held in an early data release. Clustering assigned 81% of the approximately 400 genotyped donors to the Caucasian-associated ancestry cluster.

Study results and limitations: Across HLA loci, a later analysis found differing TCR association rates, with DRB1 most and HLA-C fewest.

This clone appeared once. Its antigen is as yet unknown. The study ran its PCR with 60 Vbeta and 13 Jbeta primers. Libraries were prepared by immunoSEQ multiplex PCR; TCRdb keeps only in-frame clonotypes and omits some of them. The sample yields about 150,000 clones, around four fifths seen once. The ends lost 7 bases at V and 7 bases at J; junction bases unmatched: 11. The CDR3 has 14 amino acids. Germline assignment: CDR1 SGHRS and CDR2 YFSETQ. Sequencing was done on a sample of PBMCs. The TCR sequence derives from a woman in her late teens or twenties in good health and CMV-seronegative. The chain joins TRBV5-1 to TRBJ1-1; 9 bases fit TRBD1. The CDR3 loop is CASSPGQGINEAFF. The CDR3 DNA reads TGCGCCAGCTCCCCGGGACAGGGTATCAATGAAGCTTTCTTT.